These 24 T cell receptor beta chains were all obtained from the same sample, sequenced in a study of response to subunit inactivated influenza vaccine. MiXCR was run by TCRdb on the RT-PCR reads, yielding one entry per CDR3 protein. Among about 780,000 distinct CDR3 sequences, under 20% were seen once, and the ten largest hold roughly 11%. Sequenced material: PBMCs from blood, taken more than 4 days after vaccination. Every receptor here comes from a man in his fifties who received an inactivated influenza vaccine.

This clonotype was found a few times. V gene TRBV27 combines with J gene TRBJ2-1, with D tentatively TRBD1 or TRBD2 (5 bases each). V was clipped by 5 bases and J by 5 bases, with 16 bases between them. The CDR3 totals 15 residues. Germline CDR1 and CDR2: MNHEY and SMNVEV (reference sequence). The CDR3 DNA reads as TGTGCCAGCAGTACCAGACTGGGGCGGGACAATGAGCAGTTCTTC. As protein: CASSTRLGRDNEQFF.

Only a few counts were recorded for this clonotype. The genes are TRBV30 and TRBJ1-1; D remains unclear. This CDR3 has 15 amino acids. Germline V gives CDR1 GTSNPN, CDR2 SVGIG (reference sequence). V was trimmed by 3 bases and J by 0 bases, leaving 14 bases between them. Here the CDR3 DNA reads TGTGCCTGGAGGGGATCAGACGGAATGAACACTGAAGCTTTCTTT. Translation: CAWRGSDGMNTEAFF.

The V call is TRBV30, the J call TRBJ2-1; 10 bases are shared with TRBD2. Per the germline V gene, CDR1 is GTSNPN and CDR2 is SVGIG (reference sequence). The CDR3 totals 14 residues. J was trimmed by 3 bases and V by 3 bases; bases with no gene match: 2. CDR3 coding DNA: TGTGCCTGGAGGCTAGCGGGAGACTACAATGAGCAGTTCTTC. This codes for CAWRLAGDYNEQFF.

This clonotype was seen a handful of times. The genes are TRBV10-3 and TRBJ2-3, with 15 bases that match TRBD2. V shed 2 bases, J shed 4 bases, and the junction held 7 bases outside the gene matches. The CDR3 loop spans 18 amino acids. Germline V gene data show CDR1 as ENHRY and CDR2 as SYGVKD. In DNA, the CDR3 is TGTGCCATCAGTGAGAGAGGGACTAGCGGGAGGCCGGCAGATACGCAGTATTTT. Translation gives CAISERGTSGRPADTQYF.

The chain joins TRBV5-4 to TRBJ1-1, with 7 bases fitting TRBD1. The junction had 11 bases not matched to a gene; V was cut back by 4 bases and J by 5 bases. The CDR3 is 15 residues long. Germline CDR1 and CDR2: SGHNT and YYREEE (reference sequence). The CDR3 DNA sequence: TGTGCCAGCAGCATTGGGACAGTAAGAAAAACTGAAGCTTTCTTT. This translates into CASSIGTVRKTEAFF.

The chain uses TRBV5-1 and TRBJ2-7, with 9 nucleotides matching TRBD1. The V gene end was trimmed by 0 bases and the J gene end by 3 bases; junction bases not matched to a gene: 4. Per germline, CDR1 SGHRS and CDR2 YFSETQ. This CDR3 is 15 amino acids long. DNA for the CDR3: TGCGCCAGCAGCTTGGTATGGACAGGGGTCTACGAGCAGTACTTC. This encodes CASSLVWTGVYEQYF.

The sample holds a few counts of this clonotype. The rearrangement uses TRBV4-3 and TRBJ1-2, with no clear D. Germline-derived CDR1 and CDR2 are LGHNA and YSLEER. The CDR3 sequence is 14 residues long. V lost 2 bases to trimming and J lost 8 bases, with 15 bases between them. This chain's CDR3 is CASSQTVPPGGYTF. CDR3 DNA sequence: TGCGCCAGCAGCCAAACGGTCCCACCTGGGGGCTACACCTTC.

This chain uses TRBV29-1 with TRBJ1-2; 9 bases fit TRBD1. The CDR3 covers 15 residues. CDR1 SQVTM and CDR2 ANQGSEA come from the germline V gene. Germline trimming cut 6 bases from V and 3 bases from J; bases unmatched to any gene: 11. Written as DNA, the CDR3 is TGCAGCGTGCCCGCAGCGGGACAGGGAGACTATGGCTACACCTTC. Residues: CSVPAAGQGDYGYTF.

This clonotype was detected only a few times. The genes are TRBV12-3 or TRBV12-4 and TRBJ2-6; D unclear. This CDR3 is 13 amino acids long. Trimming removed 7 bases from V and 4 bases from J, with 8 bases in between. CDR3 loop: CASTSVGANVLTF. CDR3 sequence (DNA): TGTGCCAGCACATCAGTAGGGGCCAACGTCCTGACTTTC.

This clonotype was observed a handful of times. CDR3 in amino acids: CASSGGVNEKLFF. DNA of the CDR3: TGTGCCAGCAGTGGGGGGGTTAATGAAAAACTGTTTTTT. The V gene is TRBV12-3 or TRBV12-4, the J gene TRBJ1-4; tentatively, D is TRBD1 (5 bases). The V and J ends lost 5 bases and 4 bases respectively, with 8 bases between them. CDR3 length: 13 amino acids.

The chain uses TRBV28 and TRBJ2-3; 8 bases are a match to TRBD2. V dropped 5 bases and J dropped 1; count of bases not matched to a gene: 8. The germline CDR1 and CDR2 sequences are MDHEN and SYDVKM. The CDR3 sequence is 16 residues long. The CDR3: CASSPLREVGTDTQYF. Written as DNA, the CDR3 is TGTGCCAGCAGTCCACTGCGGGAGGTGGGCACAGATACGCAGTATTTT.

This clonotype was found a few times. This rearrangement joins TRBV4-2 to TRBJ2-3; TRBD2 matches at 9 bases. This CDR3 region has 17 residues. Germline V gene sequence: CDR1 LGHNA, CDR2 YNFKEQ. The ends lost 0 bases at V and 4 bases at J; junction bases unmatched: 8. CDR3 region: CASSQDPPRGGPDTQYF. In DNA, the CDR3 is TGTGCCAGCAGCCAAGATCCCCCGCGGGGGGGCCCAGATACGCAGTATTTT.

This clonotype was counted many times. This chain links TRBV12-3 or TRBV12-4 with TRBJ2-5; 8 nucleotides align to TRBD2. Unmatched junction bases numbered 15, after V lost 5 bases and J lost 4 bases. The CDR3 runs to 17 residues. The CDR3 is CASSASSETAGGETQYF. The DNA of the CDR3 is TGTGCCAGCAGTGCCTCTAGTGAGACCGCGGGGGGAGAGACCCAGTACTTC.

This clonotype was seen more than once but under ten times. The V call is TRBV12-3 or TRBV12-4, the J call TRBJ2-3, with D uncertain. V was cut by 5 bases and J by 11 bases, with 11 bases left in between. The CDR3 is 11 amino acids. The CDR3 region is CASSLNSRQYF. The CDR3 DNA follows: TGTGCCAGCAGTCTGAATAGTAGGCAGTATTTT.

The V and J genes are TRBV29-1 and TRBJ1-3; D ambiguous. Trimming removed 3 bases at V and 2 bases at J, with 8 bases between. The germline CDR1 and CDR2 sequences are SQVTM and ANQGSEA. The CDR3 sequence is 13 residues long. CDR3 region: CSVEGAPGNTIYF. DNA of the CDR3: TGCAGCGTTGAGGGCGCGCCTGGAAACACCATATATTTT. Full variable domain (rest looked up from reference TRBV29-1 and TRBJ1-3): SAVISQKPSRDICQRGTSLTIQCQVDSQVTMMFWYRQQPGQSLTLIATANQGSEATYESGFVIDKFPISRPNLTFSTLTVSNMSPEDSSIYLCSVEGAPGNTIYFGEGSWLTVV.

V usage is TRBV29-1 and J usage is TRBJ2-7; D might be TRBD1 (6 bases). CDR3 size: 13 residues. The germline V gene has CDR1 SQVTM and CDR2 ANQGSEA. Trimming left V 6 bases short and J 3 bases short, with 15 bases between. The DNA of the CDR3 is TGCAGCGTCAGGGGCAAATCAAACTACGAGCAGTACTTC. The encoded protein is CSVRGKSNYEQYF.

V gene TRBV7-2 combines with J gene TRBJ2-7; no reliable D call. In germline, CDR1 is SGHTA, CDR2 FQGNSA. The CDR3 extends over 13 amino acids. V was shortened by 2 bases and J by 5 bases, with 10 bases between the two germline ends. Here the CDR3 reads CASSLFVGDEQYF. The CDR3 coding sequence is TGTGCCAGCAGCTTATTCGTGGGTGACGAGCAGTACTTC.

This clonotype has a count of ten or more. This rearrangement joins TRBV9 to TRBJ2-7, with TRBD1 matching over 9 bases. V shed 4 bases, J shed 2 bases, and the junction held 13 bases outside the gene matches. Germline V lookup: CDR1 SGDLS, CDR2 YYNGEE. This CDR3 is 17 amino acids long. The CDR3 loop is CASSPQGQGLGAYEQYF. CDR3 bases: TGTGCCAGCAGCCCTCAGGGACAGGGACTGGGGGCCTACGAGCAGTACTTC. Complete variable domain (other parts from reference TRBV9 and TRBJ2-7): DSGVTQTPKHLITATGQRVTLRCSPRSGDLSVYWYQQSLDQGLQFLIQYYNGEERAKGNILERFSAQQFPDLHSELNLSSLELGDSALYFCASSPQGQGLGAYEQYFGPGTRLTVT.

This clonotype was recorded a few times. This chain uses TRBV10-2 with TRBJ2-3; D is ambiguous. Per germline, CDR1 WSHSY and CDR2 SAAADI. V was clipped by 6 bases and J by 1 base, with 8 bases between them. The CDR3 sequence is 13 residues long. Here the CDR3 DNA reads TGCGCCAGCAGACGGAAGGGCACAGATACGCAGTATTTT. Encoded protein: CASRRKGTDTQYF.

The rearrangement joins TRBV20-1 to TRBJ2-5; a possible D gene is TRBD2 (6 bases). Germline V CDR1 and CDR2: DFQATT, SNEGSKA (reference sequence). This CDR3 region has 13 residues. Trimming removed 4 bases at V and 3 bases at J, with 12 bases between. CDR3 in DNA: TGCAGTGCTACCTCCGGGACTGAAGAGACCCAGTACTTC. Translated: CSATSGTEETQYF.

This clonotype was found a few times. The genes are TRBV4-2 and TRBJ1-2; perhaps TRBD1 as D (5 bases). The V end lost 0 bases, the J end lost 4 bases, and 18 bases lay between the germline ends. Germline CDR1 reads LGHNA; CDR2 reads YNFKEQ. The CDR3 contains 17 residues. CDR3 sequence reads: CASSQEVRGARFYGYTF. The CDR3 DNA follows: TGTGCCAGCAGCCAAGAGGTGCGAGGGGCCCGCTTCTATGGCTACACCTTC.

This clonotype has a handful of counts. This chain uses TRBV5-5 with TRBJ1-4; no clear D. CDR1 is SGHKS, CDR2 YYEKEE, per germline (reference sequence). V dropped 4 bases and J dropped 1 base, with 11 bases sitting between them. This CDR3 is built from 15 residues. The CDR3 region is CASSPSRGTNEKLFF. CDR3 nucleotides: TGTGCCAGCAGCCCGAGCCGGGGAACTAATGAAAAACTGTTTTTT.

This clonotype was seen a handful of times. The chain links TRBV6-5 to TRBJ2-3, with unresolved D. V gave up 9 bases and J gave up 6 bases, with 10 bases separating them. This CDR3 spans 11 amino acids. CDR1 is MNHEY and CDR2 is SVGAGI in the germline V gene. The CDR3 nucleotides read TGTGCCAGTCCGGACGGCGATACGCAGTATTTT. Protein: CASPDGDTQYF.

This clonotype showed up just a few times. V usage is TRBV20-1 and J usage is TRBJ1-5; 7 positions agree with TRBD1. CDR1 is DFQATT and CDR2 is SNEGSKA in the germline V gene (reference sequence). J gave up 5 bases and V 5 bases, and 6 bases lay outside the gene matches. The CDR3 spans 13 residues. The DNA of the CDR3 is TGCAGTGCTTCAAGACAGGGCGATCAGCCCCAGCATTTT. Amino acid sequence: CSASRQGDQPQHF.